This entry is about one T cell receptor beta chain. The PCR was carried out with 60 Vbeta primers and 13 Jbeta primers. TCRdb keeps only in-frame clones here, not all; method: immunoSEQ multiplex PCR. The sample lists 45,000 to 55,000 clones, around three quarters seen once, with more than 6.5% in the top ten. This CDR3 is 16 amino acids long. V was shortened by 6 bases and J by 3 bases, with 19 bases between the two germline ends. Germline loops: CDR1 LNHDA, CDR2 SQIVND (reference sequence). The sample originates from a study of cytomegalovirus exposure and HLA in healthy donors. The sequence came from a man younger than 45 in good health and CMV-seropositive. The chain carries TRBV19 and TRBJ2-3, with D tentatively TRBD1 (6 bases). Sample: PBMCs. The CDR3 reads CASRDWNRAPTDTQYF. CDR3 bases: TGTGCCAGTAGGGATTGGAACAGGGCCCCTACAGATACGCAGTATTTT. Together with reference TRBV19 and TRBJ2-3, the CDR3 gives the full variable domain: DGGITQSPKYLFRKEGQNVTLSCEQNLNHDAMYWYRQDPGQGLRLIYYSQIVNDFQKGDIAEGYSVSREKKESFPLTVTSAQKNPTAFYLCASRDWNRAPTDTQYFGPGTRLTVL.